This T cell receptor beta chain was recorded in a study of patients and donors after allogeneic stem cell transplantation. TCRdb redid the calling of the RT-PCR reads with MiXCR, one entry per CDR3 protein. The data show about 230,000 distinct CDR3 sequences, 14% seen once. V shed 6 bases and J shed 7 bases, with 18 bases lying between them. The CDR3 consists of 14 residues. This clonotype was seen at least ten times. The chain is built from TRBV12-3 or TRBV12-4 and TRBJ1-1; weak D call: TRBD1 (6 bases). Sequencing was carried out using blood, either unsorted or a sorted T cell fraction (not recorded which). The sequence was obtained from a human donor who was either an allogeneic HSCT recipient or a stem cell or donor lymphocyte infusion donor (not recorded which). It is not recorded whose cells these are; they may come from a transplant donor. CDR3 region: CASSRTGYSSEAFF. CDR3 coding DNA: TGTGCCAGCAGCCGTACAGGGTATTCGAGTGAAGCTTTCTTT.